This TCR beta chain was obtained from a study of T cell clones after liver transplantation. Whole-study findings and limits: Migration into the graft, not deletion, may explain lost graft donor-reactive T cells.

Trimming removed 6 bases at V and 7 bases at J, with 15 bases between. CDR3 length: 13 amino acids. Germline loops: CDR1 MNHNY, CDR2 SVGAGI (reference sequence). Measured with immunoSEQ multiplex PCR; TCRdb has only the in-frame clones, and not every one. Counted here are roughly 12,000 clones, 70% to 80% occurring once; the ten biggest clones make up 25% to 40%. A word on this clone: Its antigen remains unknown.

This chain joins TRBV6-6 and TRBJ1-1, with TRBD1 as a possible D gene (6 bases). The sequences come from CD8+ T cells from blood, collected at the 22-month timepoint. This clonotype originated in a human patient who received a liver transplant. Some T cells may possibly be graft donor cells. The CDR3 nucleotides are TGTGCCAGCAGCAAACAGGGAGGTAATGAAGCTTTCTTT. This encodes CASSKQGGNEAFF.